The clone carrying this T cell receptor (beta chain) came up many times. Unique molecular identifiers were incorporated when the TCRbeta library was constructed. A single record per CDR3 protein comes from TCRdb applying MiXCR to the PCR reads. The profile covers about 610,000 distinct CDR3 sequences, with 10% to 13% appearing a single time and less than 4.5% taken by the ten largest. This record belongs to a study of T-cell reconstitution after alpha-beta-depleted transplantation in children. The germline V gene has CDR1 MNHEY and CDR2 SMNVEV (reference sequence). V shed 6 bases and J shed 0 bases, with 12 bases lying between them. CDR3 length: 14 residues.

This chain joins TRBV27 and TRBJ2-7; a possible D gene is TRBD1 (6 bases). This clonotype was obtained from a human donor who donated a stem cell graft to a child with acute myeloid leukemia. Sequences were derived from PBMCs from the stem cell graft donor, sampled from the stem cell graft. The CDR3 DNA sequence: TGTGCCAGCAGGCCTAAGGGGGTCTCCTACGAGCAGTACTTC. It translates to CASRPKGVSYEQYF.